The clone carrying this T cell receptor (beta chain) has at least ten counts. This record comes from a study of control samples from healthy donors and cancer patients. Produced via immunoSEQ multiplex PCR; TCRdb's table is partial and in-frame only. Seen here are 150,000 to 200,000 clones, roughly 90% observed once, and the top ten hold around 12%. V lost 0 bases to trimming and J lost 9 bases, with 10 bases between them. Germline V lookup: CDR1 SGDLS, CDR2 YYNGEE. The CDR3 spans 14 residues. The source of this sequence is a man in his thirties or forties in good health. Material for sequencing was blood. This sequence joins TRBV9 and TRBJ1-6; D is perhaps TRBD1 (6 bases). The CDR3 region has the DNA TGTGCCAGCAGCGTAGAGGGGGGGAGTTCACCCCTCCACTTT. Amino acids: CASSVEGGSSPLHF.